The T cell receptor beta chain under discussion was sequenced for a study of T cell changes during pregnancy in multiple sclerosis. Using immunoSEQ multiplex PCR, the repertoire was profiled, and TCRdb retains in-frame clones only, with some absent. The sample shows 35,000 to 55,000 clones, 90% to 95% of them seen only once. The V and J ends lost 1 base and 9 bases, in that order; junction bases with no gene match: 9. The CDR3 is 16 amino acids. Germline CDR1 reads SNHLY; CDR2 reads FYNNEI. The sequence came from a female donor with multiple sclerosis, enrolled in a pregnancy study. This specimen was CD8+ T cells from peripheral blood mononuclear cells, taken after pregnancy. The chain recombines TRBV2 with TRBJ2-1; 10 bases line up with TRBD1. CDR3 loop: CASSEGVDRGTSEQFF. The CDR3 region has the DNA TGTGCCAGCAGTGAAGGCGTGGACAGGGGGACCTCTGAGCAGTTCTTC.